The sequence of this T cell receptor beta chain was determined in a study of blood T cell repertoires in COVID-19. Looking at the study overall: Donors in the United States, Italy and Spain gave samples during acute or convalescent COVID-19. In each case, the material was cDNA or gDNA derived from T cells, B-cell-depleted T cells, or PBMCs.

Methods used by the authors: Estimation of nucleated cell counts was performed using reference gene primer amplification. Generated by immunoSEQ multiplex PCR, the TCRdb table keeps only in-frame clones and is missing some. V, J and clone size were drawn from that table, and D and trimming were deduced from the DNA. The sample lists some 62,000 clones, approximately 90% seen once, with under 20% in the top ten. V gave up 1 base and J gave up 8 bases; unmatched junction bases: 5. Germline V lookup: CDR1 MNHEY, CDR2 SMNVEV (reference sequence). The CDR3 contains 15 residues. Seattle cases were enrolled at active infection and followed longitudinally.

Material for sequencing was peripheral blood. This receptor was identified in a woman aged 55 to 70 with COVID-19, enrolled during active disease. The chain employs TRBV27 and TRBJ1-2, with TRBD1 identical over 12 bases. The CDR3 nucleotides are TGTGCCAGCAGTTTATATGGGACAGGGGGCTTCGGCTACACCTTC. Protein product: CASSLYGTGGFGYTF.